A selection of T cell receptor beta chains follows, all from one sample in a study of cytomegalovirus exposure and HLA in healthy donors. Only in-frame clones appear in the TCRdb table, and some are missing; sequencing was by immunoSEQ multiplex PCR. The sample has roughly 200,000 clones; about four fifths are singletons. Material for sequencing was PBMCs. The receptors were gathered from a woman younger than 30 in good health and CMV-seronegative. Both conserved end residues are part of each CDR3. The order of the fields is V gene, D gene, J gene, clone size, CDR3 DNA, CDR3 protein. D genes are given only for firm matches. Clone size is stated in some rows and not others, as once, few, many or a class when expanded.

v_call: TRBV29-1
d_call: NA
j_call: TRBJ1-2
clone_size: NA
cdr3_nt: TGCAGCGTTGAGGTCAGTATGGATGGCTACACCTTC
cdr3_aa: CSVEVSMDGYTF

v_call: TRBV16
d_call: TRBD1
j_call: TRBJ1-1
clone_size: NA
cdr3_nt: TGTGCCAGCAGCCAATCGCGACAGGGGGCTAACACTGAAGCTTTCTTT
cdr3_aa: CASSQSRQGANTEAFF

v_call: TRBV5-6
d_call: NA
j_call: TRBJ2-3
clone_size: NA
cdr3_nt: TGTGCCAGCAGATTTCTACTAGCCCGAGATACAGATACGCAGTATTTT
cdr3_aa: CASRFLLARDTDTQYF

v_call: TRBV6-5
d_call: NA
j_call: TRBJ1-2
clone_size: NA
cdr3_nt: TGTGCCAGCAGTTACCAGGACAGACCAAACTATGGCTACACCTTC
cdr3_aa: CASSYQDRPNYGYTF

v_call: TRBV12-2
d_call: NA
j_call: TRBJ2-7
clone_size: NA
cdr3_nt: TGTGCAAGTCGCTCTTTTCCGGGATTCCCCTACGAGCAGTACTTC
cdr3_aa: CASRSFPGFPYEQYF

v_call: TRBV19
d_call: TRBD2
j_call: TRBJ2-1
clone_size: NA
cdr3_nt: TGTGCCAGTAGTTTTGGGACTAGCGGCACCTACAATGAGCAGTTCTTC
cdr3_aa: CASSFGTSGTYNEQFF

v_call: TRBV27
d_call: TRBD1
j_call: TRBJ1-5
clone_size: NA
cdr3_nt: TGTGCCAGCAGAGAAAAAGGGACAGCTCTCAATCAGCCCCAGCATTTT
cdr3_aa: CASREKGTALNQPQHF

v_call: TRBV4-3
d_call: TRBD1
j_call: TRBJ2-7
clone_size: few
cdr3_nt: TGCGCCAGCAGCCAATGGCTCGATCCACAGGGGGGCGAGCAGTACTTC
cdr3_aa: CASSQWLDPQGGEQYF

v_call: TRBV19
d_call: TRBD1
j_call: TRBJ1-1
clone_size: NA
cdr3_nt: TGTGCCAGTAGTCTTTGGACAGGGGGCGCAGGGACTGAAGCTTTCTTT
cdr3_aa: CASSLWTGGAGTEAFF

v_call: TRBV30
d_call: NA
j_call: TRBJ1-1
clone_size: few
cdr3_nt: TGTGCCTGGAGTGCGGTTGGGGCGGAAAACACTGAAGCTTTCTTT
cdr3_aa: CAWSAVGAENTEAFF

v_call: TRBV5-1
d_call: NA
j_call: TRBJ1-3
clone_size: NA
cdr3_nt: TGCGCCAGCAGCTTGACAGGAGACTCTGGAAACACCATATATTTT
cdr3_aa: CASSLTGDSGNTIYF

v_call: TRBV2
d_call: TRBD2
j_call: TRBJ2-4
clone_size: NA
cdr3_nt: TGTGCCAGCAGTGCATGGCTAGCGGGACAAAACATTCAGTACTTC
cdr3_aa: CASSAWLAGQNIQYF

v_call: TRBV30
d_call: TRBD2
j_call: TRBJ2-2
clone_size: NA
cdr3_nt: TGTGCCTGGGCCAGCGGGATTATTGCCGGGGAGCTGTTTTTT
cdr3_aa: CAWASGIIAGELFF

v_call: TRBV7-2
d_call: NA
j_call: TRBJ1-3
clone_size: NA
cdr3_nt: TGTGCCAGCAGCTTGGGGAGCTCTGGAAACACCATATATTTT
cdr3_aa: CASSLGSSGNTIYF

v_call: TRBV6-5
d_call: TRBD2
j_call: TRBJ2-5
clone_size: NA
cdr3_nt: TGTGCCAGCAGTTACTCGGGACTAGCGGGAGAGACCCAGTACTTC
cdr3_aa: CASSYSGLAGETQYF

v_call: TRBV7-8
d_call: NA
j_call: TRBJ1-2
clone_size: NA
cdr3_nt: TGTGCCAGCAGCTTAGTAGACAGGCCTGCTGCCTATGGCTACACCTTC
cdr3_aa: CASSLVDRPAAYGYTF

v_call: TRBV27
d_call: NA
j_call: TRBJ2-3
clone_size: NA
cdr3_nt: TGTGCCAGCAGTTCTAATGGGCTAGCGCGCACAGATACGCAGTATTTT
cdr3_aa: CASSSNGLARTDTQYF

v_call: TRBV2
d_call: TRBD2
j_call: TRBJ2-1
clone_size: NA
cdr3_nt: TGTGCCAGCACTCAAGGGGGACTAGCGGGCCCCAATGAGCAGTTCTTC
cdr3_aa: CASTQGGLAGPNEQFF

v_call: TRBV18
d_call: NA
j_call: TRBJ2-7
clone_size: NA
cdr3_nt: TGTGCCAGCTCCCCCTCGGACAACTACGAGCAGTACTTC
cdr3_aa: CASSPSDNYEQYF

v_call: TRBV6-5
d_call: NA
j_call: TRBJ2-2
clone_size: few
cdr3_nt: TGTGCCAGCAGTTACGGCAGTACCGGGGAGCTGTTTTTT
cdr3_aa: CASSYGSTGELFF

v_call: TRBV28
d_call: NA
j_call: TRBJ1-4
clone_size: NA
cdr3_nt: TGTGCCAGCAGGGAGTATGAAAAACTGTTTTTT
cdr3_aa: CASREYEKLFF

v_call: TRBV30
d_call: NA
j_call: TRBJ2-7
clone_size: NA
cdr3_nt: TGTGCCTGGCGGGACATCGACTCCTACGAGCAGTACTTC
cdr3_aa: CAWRDIDSYEQYF

v_call: TRBV27
d_call: NA
j_call: TRBJ1-5
clone_size: few
cdr3_nt: TGTGCCAGCAGTTTCGGGGTGTGGAAGCCCCAGCATTTT
cdr3_aa: CASSFGVWKPQHF

v_call: TRBV10-3
d_call: TRBD1
j_call: TRBJ2-7
clone_size: NA
cdr3_nt: TGTGCCATCAGTGATTCAGGGGGCGGCTCCTACGAGCAGTACTTC
cdr3_aa: CAISDSGGGSYEQYF

v_call: TRBV28
d_call: TRBD1
j_call: TRBJ1-5
clone_size: NA
cdr3_nt: TGTGCCAGCAGTCCTAGACAGGGGGCTTCCGATAATAGCAATCAGCCCCAGCATTTT
cdr3_aa: CASSPRQGASDNSNQPQHF

v_call: TRBV28
d_call: NA
j_call: TRBJ2-1
clone_size: NA
cdr3_nt: TGTGCCAGCAGTTTCGATGGGGCGGTACGAGATTTCAATGAGCAGTTCTTC
cdr3_aa: CASSFDGAVRDFNEQFF

v_call: TRBV27
d_call: TRBD2
j_call: TRBJ2-7
clone_size: NA
cdr3_nt: TGTGCCAGCAGTTCCTATACTAGCGGGAGCTTCGACGAGCAGTACTTC
cdr3_aa: CASSSYTSGSFDEQYF

v_call: TRBV7-6
d_call: NA
j_call: TRBJ1-5
clone_size: NA
cdr3_nt: TGTGCCAGCAGCCGAGGGCCCAATCAGCCCCAGCATTTT
cdr3_aa: CASSRGPNQPQHF

v_call: TRBV28
d_call: TRBD1
j_call: TRBJ1-6
clone_size: NA
cdr3_nt: TGTGCCAGCAGCCCTTCGGGGAACAGGGGACACGGTTCACCCCTCCACTTT
cdr3_aa: CASSPSGNRGHGSPLHF

v_call: TRBV5-4
d_call: NA
j_call: TRBJ1-2
clone_size: NA
cdr3_nt: TGTGCCAGCAGCTTGGCCCAGGGGCGAGCTAACTATGGCTACACCTTC
cdr3_aa: CASSLAQGRANYGYTF